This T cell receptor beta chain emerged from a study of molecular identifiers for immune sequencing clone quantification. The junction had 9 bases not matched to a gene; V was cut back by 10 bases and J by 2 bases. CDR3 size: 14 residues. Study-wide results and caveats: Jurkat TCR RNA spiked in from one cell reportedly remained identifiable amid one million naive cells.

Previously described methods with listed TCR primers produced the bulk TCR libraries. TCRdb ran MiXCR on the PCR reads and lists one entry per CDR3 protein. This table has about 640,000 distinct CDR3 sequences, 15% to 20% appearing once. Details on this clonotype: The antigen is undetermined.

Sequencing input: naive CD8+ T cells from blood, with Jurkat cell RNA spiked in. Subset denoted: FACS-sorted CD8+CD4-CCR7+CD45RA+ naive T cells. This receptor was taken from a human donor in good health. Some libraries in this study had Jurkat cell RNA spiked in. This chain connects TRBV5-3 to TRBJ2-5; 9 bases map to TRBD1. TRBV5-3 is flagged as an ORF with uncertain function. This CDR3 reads CAGSLGTGQETQYF. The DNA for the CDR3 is TGTGCCGGCAGCCTTGGGACAGGGCAAGAGACCCAGTACTTC.